The 29 T cell receptor beta chains below all came from one sample that was sequenced in a study of cytomegalovirus exposure and HLA in healthy donors. A multiplex PCR was run with 60 Vbeta primers and 13 Jbeta primers. Here immunoSEQ multiplex PCR was the method, and the copy in TCRdb shows in-frame clones only, minus some. The data contain over 100,000 clones, about 60% of them singletons. What was sequenced was PBMCs. The source of these receptors is a man between 40 and 49 years old in good health and CMV-seropositive.

The gene calls are TRBV9 and TRBJ2-4, with D possibly being TRBD2 (6 bases). CDR1 is SGDLS, CDR2 YYNGEE, per germline. V was clipped by 5 bases and J by 9 bases, with 18 bases between them. The CDR3 spans 14 residues. In DNA form, the CDR3 reads TGTGCCAGCAGTGAGACAGCTCAGGAGGGCATTCAGTACTTC. It specifies CASSETAQEGIQYF. Based on the CDR3 plus reference TRBV9 and TRBJ2-4, the full variable domain is DSGVTQTPKHLITATGQRVTLRCSPRSGDLSVYWYQQSLDQGLQFLIQYYNGEERAKGNILERFSAQQFPDLHSELNLSSLELGDSALYFCASSETAQEGIQYFGAGTRLSVL.

CDR3 amino acids: CASSRGGDPYNEQFF. DNA of the CDR3: TGTGCCAGCAGTCGCGGGGGGGACCCCTACAATGAGCAGTTCTTC. The chain links TRBV6-5 to TRBJ2-1; 9 positions agree with TRBD2. CDR1 and CDR2 from the germline V gene are MNHEY and SVGAGI. CDR3 size: 15 residues. V lost 5 bases and J lost 2; bases outside the gene matches: 4.

This clone was recorded once. The rearrangement uses TRBV28 and TRBJ2-6; 8 bases fit TRBD1. Germline lookup yields CDR1 MDHEN and CDR2 SYDVKM. The CDR3 contains 16 residues. The trim removed 6 bases at V and 8 bases at J, leaving 12 bases unmatched. CDR3 residues: CASSPTGGKRSNVLTF. CDR3 bases: TGTGCCAGCAGCCCTACAGGGGGGAAAAGGTCCAACGTCCTGACTTTC. Full variable domain (outside the CDR3, taken from reference TRBV28 and TRBJ2-6): DVKVTQSSRYLVKRTGEKVFLECVQDMDHENMFWYRQDPGLGLRLIYFSYDVKMKEKGDIPEGYSVSREKKERFSLILESASTNQTSMYLCASSPTGGKRSNVLTFGAGSRLTVL.

J is TRBJ1-1 and V is TRBV2, with D perhaps matching TRBD1 (6 bases). CDR3 size: 15 residues. Per the germline V gene, CDR1 is SNHLY and CDR2 is FYNNEI. V shed 6 bases and J shed 0 bases, with 14 bases lying between them. CDR3: CASSPRRGLNTEAFF. CDR3 DNA: TGTGCCAGCAGCCCCAGGCGGGGGCTGAACACTGAAGCTTTCTTT.

This chain uses TRBV5-6 with TRBJ1-6, with D perhaps matching TRBD1 (6 bases). V lost 0 bases to trimming and J lost 9 bases, with 13 bases between them. The CDR3 runs 15 residues. The germline gives CDR1 SGHDT, CDR2 YYEEEE. The CDR3 DNA reads TGTGCCAGCAGCTTGGAACAGGGCAGCGGTTCACCCCTCCACTTT. Protein: CASSLEQGSGSPLHF.

This clone was seen a handful of times. The rearrangement uses TRBV6-4 and TRBJ1-2, with a possible D match to TRBD1 (5 bases). In germline, CDR1 is MRHNA, CDR2 SNTAGT. CDR3 size: 13 residues. V lost 6 bases and J 2 bases, leaving 10 bases between the germline ends. Here the CDR3 DNA reads TGTGCCAGCAGCCATGGGGGGAACTATGGCTACACCTTC. Translated: CASSHGGNYGYTF.

The rearrangement joins TRBV6-1 to TRBJ1-2, with 9 bases lining up with TRBD1. The CDR3 contains 16 residues. CDR1 MNHNS and CDR2 SASEGT come from the germline V gene. V gave up 3 bases and J gave up 5 bases; unmatched junction bases: 10. In nucleotides, the CDR3 is TGTGCCAGCAGTGATCGACCTCAGGACAGGGGTTATGGCTACACCTTC. Translation gives CASSDRPQDRGYGYTF.

The sample holds a few counts of this clone. V is TRBV11-3 and J is TRBJ1-1; 10 bases line up with TRBD1. The CDR3 contains 16 residues. Germline V gene lookup returns CDR1 SGHNT and CDR2 YENEEA. The trim removed 3 bases at V and 4 bases at J, leaving 8 bases unmatched. The DNA of the CDR3 is TGTGCCAGCAGCTTGTCTCGGACAGGGGGTCCCACTGAAGCTTTCTTT. It specifies CASSLSRTGGPTEAFF.

This clone was detected a few times. The chain couples TRBV11-2 to TRBJ2-7, with 14 bases that match TRBD2. The CDR3 totals 18 residues. V dropped 1 base and J dropped 0; count of bases not matched to a gene: 5. From germline, CDR1 is SGHAT and CDR2 FQNNGV. This chain's CDR3 is CASSLGTSGGPSSYEQYF. The CDR3, as DNA: TGTGCCAGCAGCTTAGGGACTAGCGGGGGGCCCAGCTCCTACGAGCAGTACTTC.

The chain joins TRBV5-1 to TRBJ1-1, with a possible D match to TRBD1 (6 bases). Germline CDR1 and CDR2: SGHRS and YFSETQ. V was cut by 3 bases and J by 0 bases, with 15 bases left in between. The CDR3 is 16 residues long. Written as DNA, the CDR3 is TGCGCCAGCAGCTACTCGACAGGTCCGATGAACACTGAAGCTTTCTTT. This encodes CASSYSTGPMNTEAFF.

The chain couples TRBV5-8 to TRBJ1-1; no clear D. The germline gives CDR1 SGHTS, CDR2 YDEGEE. The CDR3 loop spans 18 amino acids. Trimming shortened V by 4 bases and J by 0 bases, and 22 bases separated the two germline ends. CDR3 DNA: TGTGCCAGCAGCCTCTCGGGAGCAAGCTTTAGCCTGAACACTGAAGCTTTCTTT. Encoded protein: CASSLSGASFSLNTEAFF.

The CDR3 region has the DNA TGTGCCAGCAGTCCAGCGCGGGCCAATGAGCAGTTCTTC. It translates to CASSPARANEQFF. The V call is TRBV27, the J call TRBJ2-1; D perhaps matches TRBD2 (5 bases). This CDR3 region has 13 residues. Germline V lookup: CDR1 MNHEY, CDR2 SMNVEV (reference sequence). Trimming took 5 bases from V and 6 from J, leaving 11 bases between them.

This clone was counted only a few times. This rearrangement joins TRBV7-9 to TRBJ2-1; 7 bases agree with TRBD1. J gave up 3 bases and V 4 bases, and 3 bases lay outside the gene matches. This CDR3 is 14 amino acids long. Germline V gene lookup returns CDR1 SEHNR and CDR2 FQNEAQ (reference sequence). As DNA, the CDR3 is TGTGCCAGCAGCTCCTGGGACAGCTACAATGAGCAGTTCTTC. Its translation: CASSSWDSYNEQFF.

The chain has TRBV7-2 and TRBJ2-7, with a weak D call TRBD2 (5 bases). Germline loops: CDR1 SGHTA, CDR2 FQGNSA. Trimming took off 2 bases at V and 1 base at J, with 12 bases between the two ends. The CDR3 spans 15 residues. The CDR3 nucleotides read TGTGCCAGCAGCTTATTGGTGGTAGCGTCCTACGAGCAGTACTTC. It encodes CASSLLVVASYEQYF. Looking up the rest from reference TRBV7-2 and TRBJ2-7 gives the full variable domain: GAGVSQSPSNKVTEKGKDVELRCDPISGHTALYWYRQSLGQGLEFLIYFQGNSAPDKSGLPSDRFSAERTGGSVSTLTIQRTQQEDSAVYLCASSLLVVASYEQYFGPGTRLTVT.

V usage is TRBV18 and J usage is TRBJ1-4; 10 bases align to TRBD1. Germline V lookup: CDR1 KGHSH, CDR2 LQKENI. The junction had 7 bases not matched to a gene; V was cut back by 4 bases and J by 8 bases. There are 15 residues in the CDR3. The CDR3 spells CASSLSGTGEEKLFF. As DNA, the CDR3 is TGTGCCAGCTCACTCTCCGGGACAGGGGAAGAAAAACTGTTTTTT.

The count of this clone is one. V and J are TRBV5-1 and TRBJ1-6; no reliable D call. The V end was cut by 7 bases, the J end by 10 bases, with 12 bases between. From germline, CDR1 is SGHRS and CDR2 YFSETQ. CDR3 size: 12 residues. CDR3 region: CASRSPMSPLHF. CDR3 nucleotide sequence: TGCGCCAGCCGAAGCCCTATGTCACCCCTCCACTTT.

The CDR3 spells CASSLGLALTYEQYF. CDR3 nucleotide sequence: TGTGCCAGCAGCTTAGGACTAGCTTTGACCTACGAGCAGTACTTC. V usage is TRBV7-2 and J usage is TRBJ2-7; 7 positions agree with TRBD2. From germline, CDR1 is SGHTA and CDR2 FQGNSA. J gave up 2 bases and V 1 base, and 5 bases lay outside the gene matches. CDR3 length: 15 residues.

CDR3 amino acids: CASSLPRLAGRVTGELFF. CDR3 in DNA: TGTGCCAGCAGTCTCCCGAGACTAGCGGGAAGGGTCACCGGGGAGCTGTTTTTT. The V call is TRBV27, the J call TRBJ2-2, with TRBD2 identical over 11 bases. Per the germline V gene, CDR1 is MNHEY and CDR2 is SMNVEV (reference sequence). The CDR3 is 18 amino acids. Trimming cost V 5 bases and J 4 bases; bases outside gene matches: 12.

This clone appeared once. This chain uses TRBV29-1 with TRBJ2-1, with TRBD2 identical over 12 bases. Looked up from germline, CDR1 is SQVTM and CDR2 is ANQGSEA. The CDR3 covers 18 residues. The ends lost 5 bases at V and 2 bases at J; junction bases unmatched: 13. Written as DNA, the CDR3 is TGCAGCGTTATACCGGGACTAGCGGGTCGATCGGCCTACAATGAGCAGTTCTTC. As protein: CSVIPGLAGRSAYNEQFF.

This clone showed up just a few times. CDR3 sequence: CASSYSPGGHQPQHF. CDR3 sequence (DNA): TGTGCCAGCAGTTACTCTCCAGGTGGGCATCAGCCCCAGCATTTT. V usage is TRBV6-5 and J usage is TRBJ1-5; D is unclear. Per the germline V gene, CDR1 is MNHEY and CDR2 is SVGAGI. Deletions cut 0 bases from V and 5 bases from J, with 11 bases between. The CDR3 is 15 amino acids.

J is TRBJ2-1 and V is TRBV9; no firm D call. Deletions cut 0 bases from V and 9 bases from J, with 16 bases between. The germline V gene encodes CDR1 SGDLS and CDR2 YYNGEE. The CDR3 covers 15 residues. In DNA form, the CDR3 reads TGTGCCAGCAGCGTAGCAACTTCGCCTACGGTTGAGCAGTTCTTC. Amino acids: CASSVATSPTVEQFF.

V and J are TRBV18 and TRBJ1-1; the match to TRBD1 covers 7 bases. The length of the CDR3 is 14 residues. Looked up from germline, CDR1 is KGHSH and CDR2 is LQKENI. The V segment lost 6 bases and the J segment 0 bases; nucleotides outside the gene matches: 4. The CDR3 bases are TGTGCCAGCTCCAAGACAGGGATGAACACTGAAGCTTTCTTT. Its protein product is CASSKTGMNTEAFF.

This clone is termed medium-sized. The V and J genes are TRBV7-9 and TRBJ2-7; 12 positions match TRBD1. Germline V gene lookup returns CDR1 SEHNR and CDR2 FQNEAQ (reference sequence). The trim removed 3 bases at V and 5 bases at J, leaving 8 bases unmatched. CDR3 length: 16 amino acids. The CDR3 region has the DNA TGTGCCAGCAGCTTGCCCGAGGGACAGGGGGCCCACGAGCAGTACTTC. Translating it yields CASSLPEGQGAHEQYF.

The chain combines TRBV7-2 with TRBJ1-2, with D tentatively TRBD1 (6 bases). CDR1 and CDR2 (germline): SGHTA, FQGNSA. This CDR3 has 14 residues. The V end was cut by 5 bases, the J end by 2 bases, with 12 bases between. In DNA, the CDR3 is TGTGCCAGCAGCCCCCAGGACAGAAACTATGGCTACACCTTC. The encoded protein is CASSPQDRNYGYTF. Based on the CDR3 plus reference TRBV7-2 and TRBJ1-2, the full variable domain is GAGVSQSPSNKVTEKGKDVELRCDPISGHTALYWYRQSLGQGLEFLIYFQGNSAPDKSGLPSDRFSAERTGGSVSTLTIQRTQQEDSAVYLCASSPQDRNYGYTFGSGTRLTVV.

CDR3 DNA sequence: TGTGCCAGCAGTAAGCTAGGGACAGGGCTTCAAGATACGCAGTATTTT. This codes for CASSKLGTGLQDTQYF. V and J are TRBV27 and TRBJ2-3, with 9 positions matching TRBD1. V was clipped by 5 bases and J by 5 bases; unmatched bases: 11. This CDR3 region has 16 residues. Per germline, CDR1 MNHEY and CDR2 SMNVEV (reference sequence).

The rearrangement joins TRBV2 to TRBJ1-2; the D is unclear. The CDR3 contains 13 residues. The V gene's germline CDR1 is SNHLY and CDR2 FYNNEI. Trimming took 4 bases from V and 4 from J, leaving 10 bases between them. The CDR3 loop reads CASSGNRIYGYTF. Here the CDR3 DNA reads TGTGCCAGCAGTGGTAACAGAATCTATGGCTACACCTTC.

The gene calls are TRBV25-1 and TRBJ2-3, with TRBD2 matching over 10 bases. Germline-derived CDR1 and CDR2 are MGHDK and SYGVNS. This CDR3 comprises 14 residues. V gave up 6 bases and J gave up 6 bases; unmatched junction bases: 6. The CDR3 DNA is TGTGCCAGCAGCCAAGCGGGAGGGCCCGATACGCAGTATTTT. It encodes CASSQAGGPDTQYF.

This clone was counted between two and nine times. This sequence joins TRBV11-2 and TRBJ2-5; 10 positions agree with TRBD2. The CDR3 consists of 15 residues. The germline CDR1 and CDR2 sequences are SGHAT and FQNNGV. V was pared by 6 bases and J by 3 bases, with 7 bases of the junction left unmatched. CDR3 sequence (DNA): TGTGCCAGCAGTCCGCAAGCGGGGGGGAAAGAGACCCAGTACTTC. This gives the protein CASSPQAGGKETQYF.

The J gene is TRBJ2-3, the V gene TRBV5-1; a weak D match, TRBD1 (5 bases). Germline CDR1 SGHRS, CDR2 YFSETQ. With 1 base removed from V and 3 bases from J, the gap between germline ends came to 12 bases. The CDR3 contains 15 residues. CDR3: CASSLTGERTDTQYF. The CDR3 region has the DNA TGCGCCAGCAGCTTGACAGGAGAGAGGACAGATACGCAGTATTTT.